The 4 T cell receptor beta chains below were found in one sample sequenced in a study of graft-versus-host responses after intestinal transplantation. Their antigens remain unidentified. TCRdb's table, derived via immunoSEQ multiplex PCR, lists solely in-frame clones and lacks some. The data show roughly 85,000 clones, with approximately 90% seen just once and 7.6% held by the top ten. The material was unstimulated CD8+ T cells sorted from spleen or lymph node cells, obtained before transplant. These receptors came from a human donor who was the organ donor for an intestinal transplant.

The chain links TRBV4-1 to TRBJ2-5; possibly TRBD2 for D (6 bases). The DNA matches TRBJ2-7 better at its end, which makes the J call doubtful. Germline CDR1 is MGHRA and CDR2 is YSYEKL. This CDR3 region has 15 residues. CDR3 protein: CASSQDGTSSYEQYF. The CDR3, as DNA: TGCGCCAGCAGCCAAGACGGGACTTCGTCCTACGAGCAGTACTTC.

The chain uses TRBV6-4 and TRBJ2-3; D is possibly TRBD1 or TRBD2 (5 bases each). There are 13 residues in the CDR3. Germline values: CDR1 MRHNA, CDR2 SNTAGT. V lost 3 bases, J lost 6 bases, and 10 bases lay in between. The CDR3 sequence is CASSDGDGDTQYF. The CDR3, as DNA: TGTGCCAGCAGTGATGGGGACGGCGATACGCAGTATTTT.

This clone was recorded only once. V is TRBV29-1 and J is TRBJ2-1; 13 positions agree with TRBD2. This CDR3 comprises 15 residues. After removal of 1 base from V and 9 bases from J, the junction contained 6 bases not matched to a gene. CDR1 and CDR2 (germline): SQVTM, ANQGSEA. CDR3 loop: CSVEGLAGGVAEQFF. In nucleotides, the CDR3 is TGCAGCGTTGAAGGACTAGCGGGGGGTGTAGCTGAGCAGTTCTTC.

The rearrangement uses TRBV13 and TRBJ1-2; D remains unclear. With 0 bases removed from V and 8 bases from J, the gap between germline ends came to 10 bases. CDR3 length equals 13 residues. Germline V gene lookup returns CDR1 PRHDT and CDR2 FYEKMQ (reference sequence). CDR3 sequence: CASSLGRARGYTF. The CDR3 coding sequence is TGTGCCAGCAGCTTAGGACGGGCGCGAGGCTACACCTTC.